These 11 T cell receptor beta chains were sequenced from one sample in a study of CD8 T cells in ankylosing spondylitis. TCRdb redid the calling of the 5' RACE reads with MiXCR, one entry per CDR3 protein. The repertoire includes almost 250,000 distinct CDR3 sequences, roughly 32% of them detected once, and around 4.5% sits in the top ten. The sequenced sample consisted of blood, either unsorted or a sorted T cell fraction (not recorded which). The receptor source for this set is a male donor with ankylosing spondylitis or in good health (not recorded which).

Only a few counts were recorded for this clonotype. This chain uses TRBV20-1 with TRBJ2-7; TRBD2 matches at 7 bases. Germline V CDR1 and CDR2: DFQATT, SNEGSKA (reference sequence). V trimming: 0 bases; J trimming: 2 bases; junction bases outside the gene matches: 7. The CDR3 is made up of 15 amino acids. CDR3 in amino acids: CSARDRGGLPYEQYF. In nucleotides, the CDR3 is TGCAGTGCTAGAGATCGGGGAGGGTTACCCTACGAGCAGTACTTC.

In its sample, this clonotype was seen a few times. This rearrangement joins TRBV3-1 to TRBJ1-5; D is ambiguous. Per the germline V gene, CDR1 is LGHDT and CDR2 is YNNKEL (reference sequence). Trimming cost V 1 base and J 6 bases, with 13 bases left between them. The CDR3 is made up of 15 amino acids. The CDR3 DNA reads as TGTGCCAGCAGCCAAGGGAGGATAGGTCTTCAGCCCCAGCATTTT. It encodes CASSQGRIGLQPQHF.

The CDR3 protein is CASSSRRVVNTEAFF. The DNA of the CDR3 is TGTGCCAGCAGTTCCCGCAGGGTAGTAAACACTGAAGCTTTCTTT. The rearrangement uses TRBV12-3 or TRBV12-4 and TRBJ1-1; possible D gene TRBD1, 5 bases. The CDR3 has 15 amino acids. V lost 4 bases and J lost 2, with 14 bases in between.

The chain couples TRBV5-1 to TRBJ1-5; D might be TRBD1 (6 bases). V dropped 1 base and J dropped 9 bases, with 17 bases sitting between them. The length of the CDR3 is 15 residues. In germline, CDR1 is SGHRS, CDR2 YFSETQ. CDR3 sequence: CASSLTGPQGGPQHF. For the CDR3, the DNA is TGCGCCAGCAGCTTGACAGGGCCGCAAGGAGGGCCCCAGCATTTT.

The sample holds a few counts of this clonotype. This chain joins TRBV24-1 and TRBJ2-5; D may correspond to TRBD1 or TRBD2 (5 bases each). This CDR3 contains 12 residues. V was clipped by 5 bases and J by 3 bases, with 6 bases between them. Germline CDR1 KGHDR, CDR2 SFDVKD. Written as DNA, the CDR3 is TGTGCCACCAGTGTGGGGGAAGAGACCCAGTACTTC. It yields the protein CATSVGEETQYF.

This clonotype was picked up a small number of times. The chain recombines TRBV4-1 with TRBJ2-2; 10 bases are a match to TRBD1. The germline V gene encodes CDR1 MGHRA and CDR2 YSYEKL. With V trimmed by 7 bases and J by 6 bases, 8 bases remained unmatched. This CDR3 spans 15 amino acids. CDR3 protein: CASKPGQGWAGELFF. The DNA of the CDR3 is TGCGCCAGCAAACCGGGACAGGGGTGGGCCGGGGAGCTGTTTTTT.

This clonotype was found a few times. The chain is built from TRBV6-5 and TRBJ1-4; D is perhaps TRBD1 (5 bases). The length of the CDR3 is 16 residues. The germline V and J ends were trimmed by 1 base and 8 bases, with 17 bases remaining between them. CDR1 and CDR2 from the germline V gene are MNHEY and SVGAGI. The CDR3 DNA reads TGTGCCAGCAGTTACTTTCTTGGGGCAGCGGGGGAAAAACTGTTTTTT. Amino acid sequence: CASSYFLGAAGEKLFF.

This chain connects TRBV19 to TRBJ1-5; D may be TRBD1 (5 bases). Germline V gene lookup returns CDR1 LNHDA and CDR2 SQIVND (reference sequence). CDR3 length equals 14 residues. The V and J ends lost 5 bases and 5 bases respectively, with 13 bases between them. This CDR3 is CASSGQGRYQPQHF. For the CDR3, the DNA is TGTGCCAGTAGTGGGCAGGGTCGGTATCAGCCCCAGCATTTT. The full variable domain, in which reference TRBV19 and TRBJ1-5 provide the parts outside the CDR3, is DGGITQSPKYLFRKEGQNVTLSCEQNLNHDAMYWYRQDPGQGLRLIYYSQIVNDFQKGDIAEGYSVSREKKESFPLTVTSAQKNPTAFYLCASSGQGRYQPQHFGDGTRLSIL.

In its sample, this clonotype was seen a few times. This chain connects TRBV6-1 to TRBJ2-5; D is unresolved. CDR3 length: 15 residues. Trimming removed 6 bases from V and 5 bases from J, with 19 bases in between. Germline V CDR1 and CDR2: MNHNS, SASEGT. CDR3 sequence (DNA): TGTGCCAGCAGGCTCTCCCCAATGCCGCAGGAGACCCAGTACTTC. Amino acid sequence: CASRLSPMPQETQYF.

The rearrangement joins TRBV9 to TRBJ2-7; 10 bases map to TRBD1. The CDR3 loop spans 15 amino acids. The V and J ends lost 5 bases and 4 bases, in that order; junction bases with no gene match: 9. Germline V gene lookup returns CDR1 SGDLS and CDR2 YYNGEE. As DNA, the CDR3 is TGTGCCAGCAGTCGGACGGGGACAGGGGATTACGAGCAGTACTTC. It translates to CASSRTGTGDYEQYF.

The chain carries TRBV29-1 and TRBJ1-4; 7 positions match TRBD1. The CDR3 totals 12 residues. The J segment lost 10 bases and the V segment lost 6 bases, leaving 8 bases of the junction unmatched. The germline gives CDR1 SQVTM, CDR2 ANQGSEA. For the CDR3, the DNA is TGCAGCGTCGCCGGGACAGCGGGAAAACTGTTTTTT. As protein: CSVAGTAGKLFF.